This is a list of T cell receptor beta chains from one sample in a study of cytomegalovirus exposure and HLA in healthy donors. Profiling relied on immunoSEQ multiplex PCR, and the TCRdb table lists in-frame clones only, not all of them. The sample has around 150,000 clones; around 90% are singletons. The sample comprised PBMCs. The receptors derive from a woman under 30 in good health and CMV-seropositive. The CDR3 runs from the conserved cysteine through the conserved F or W. Fields, in order: clone size, CDR3 length, D gene, V gene, J gene, CDR3 DNA, CDR3 protein. D genes are given only for firm matches. Clone size is given for some rows only: seen once, a few or many times, or a class if the clone is expanded.

-,15,-,TRBV15,TRBJ2-3,TGTGCCACCAGCAGAGACGGCAGGGTCACAGATACGCAGTATTTT,CATSRDGRVTDTQYF
-,15,-,TRBV7-9,TRBJ1-3,TGTGCCAGCAGCTTTGACTATTTCTCTGGGAACACCATATATTTT,CASSFDYFSGNTIYF
-,17,TRBD1,TRBV7-2,TRBJ2-7,TGTGCCAGCAGCTTAACTTTCCGGGACAGGGGGTCCTACGAGCAGTACTTC,CASSLTFRDRGSYEQYF
-,15,-,TRBV27,TRBJ1-5,TGTGCCAGCAGTTTCCTCCCAGGGTTCAATCAGCCCCAGCATTTT,CASSFLPGFNQPQHF
-,12,-,TRBV29-1,TRBJ2-5,TGCAGCGTTGCGTTCAGGGGAGAGACCCAGTACTTC,CSVAFRGETQYF
-,11,-,TRBV6-1,TRBJ1-1,TGTGCCAGCAGTGATGGGCTCCAAGCTTTCTTT,CASSDGLQAFF
-,17,TRBD1,TRBV6-1,TRBJ2-3,TGTGCCAGCAGTGAAGCGCTTCCGGGCAGGGGGACAGATACGCAGTATTTT,CASSEALPGRGTDTQYF
-,15,TRBD1,TRBV5-8,TRBJ2-5,TGTGCCAGCAGCTGGAGGACAGGGGACCAAGAGACCCAGTACTTC,CASSWRTGDQETQYF
-,15,-,TRBV7-2,TRBJ2-1,TGTGCCAGCAGCTCTAGCTGGGCCTCGTTCAATGAGCAGTTCTTC,CASSSSWASFNEQFF
-,15,-,TRBV19,TRBJ2-1,TGTGCCAGTAGTATAGCTGCTGCTACCTACAATGAGCAGTTCTTC,CASSIAAATYNEQFF
-,19,-,TRBV10-3,TRBJ1-2,TGTGCCATCAGTGGGGGGGGTACCTCCACACCAAAAAAAGAGGATGGCTACACCTTC,CAISGGGTSTPKKEDGYTF
-,15,-,TRBV7-9,TRBJ1-4,TGTGCCAGCAGCTTAAGCCAGGGAAAGAATGAAAAACTGTTTTTT,CASSLSQGKNEKLFF
-,16,TRBD2,TRBV5-1,TRBJ2-3,TGCGCCAGCAGCACACGGACGGGACTAACCGGGGATACGCAGTATTTT,CASSTRTGLTGDTQYF
-,15,TRBD2,TRBV7-7,TRBJ2-7,TGTGCTAGCAGCTTAGCTAGCGGGGGTACCTACGAGCAGTACTTC,CASSLASGGTYEQYF
-,16,TRBD2,TRBV27,TRBJ2-3,TGTGCCAGCAGTTTCCTAGCGGGAAGTTCGCCCGATACGCAGTATTTT,CASSFLAGSSPDTQYF
-,13,-,TRBV30,TRBJ1-5,TGTGCCTGGAGTGTAACTGGTCGGCAGCCCCAGCATTTT,CAWSVTGRQPQHF
-,13,-,TRBV9,TRBJ1-5,TGTGCCAGCAGCGTAGAGACAGATCAGCCCCAGCATTTT,CASSVETDQPQHF
-,11,-,TRBV20-1,TRBJ2-3,TGCAGTGCTTCCTATCTTTCTCCGCAGTATTTT,CSASYLSPQYF
-,16,-,TRBV5-1,TRBJ1-2,TGCGCCAGCAGCTTGGGCGGGACGGAAGGGAACTATGGCTACACCTTC,CASSLGGTEGNYGYTF
-,15,-,TRBV28,TRBJ2-1,TGTGCCAGCAGTCCGCTCGCTATCTTATACAATGAGCAGTTCTTC,CASSPLAILYNEQFF
-,15,TRBD1,TRBV11-2,TRBJ2-7,TGTGCCAGCAGCACCGGGACAGGGGGCTTATACGAGCAGTACTTC,CASSTGTGGLYEQYF
-,16,-,TRBV9,TRBJ1-1,TGTGCCAGCAGCGTGGATACTGGGGTTGCGGGCGCTGAAGCTTTCTTT,CASSVDTGVAGAEAFF
-,13,-,TRBV2,TRBJ2-4,TGTGCCAGCATCGAAGCCAAAAACGGGGGTCAGTACTTC,CASIEAKNGGQYF
many,15,TRBD1,TRBV19,TRBJ2-7,TGTGCCAGTAGTATTCTCCACAGGGGTGCGTACGAGCAGTACTTC,CASSILHRGAYEQYF
-,15,TRBD1,TRBV15,TRBJ2-3,TGTGCCACCAGCAGAGTGGGACAGCGGCCAGATACGCAGTATTTT,CATSRVGQRPDTQYF
-,16,TRBD1,TRBV28,TRBJ2-4,TGTGCCAGCAGTCCGTCGGACAGGGGGCCCTCTAACATTCAGTACTTC,CASSPSDRGPSNIQYF
-,15,-,TRBV6-5,TRBJ2-1,TGTGCCAGCCGTAGCGGACTTTCCTCCTACAATGAGCAGTTCTTC,CASRSGLSSYNEQFF
-,17,-,TRBV7-2,TRBJ1-6,TGTGCCAGCAGCTTAGAAGGGAGACAGGCACCTAATTCACCCCTCCACTTT,CASSLEGRQAPNSPLHF
-,14,TRBD1,TRBV5-8,TRBJ2-3,TGTGCCAGCAGCTTCAAACCCGGACAGGGTCAGGGGTATTTT,CASSFKPGQGQGYF
-,15,TRBD1,TRBV2,TRBJ1-3,TGTGCCAGCAGGGACAGGGGATATACTGGAAACACCATATATTTT,CASRDRGYTGNTIYF
few,13,-,TRBV30,TRBJ1-5,TGTGCCTGGAAGGTGGGGGGGCTAGGGCCCCAGCATTTT,CAWKVGGLGPQHF
-,15,-,TRBV4-3,TRBJ1-1,TGCGCCAGCAGCCAAGAAGGAGGTACTGGGTCCGAAGCTTTCTTT,CASSQEGGTGSEAFF
-,16,-,TRBV4-2,TRBJ1-4,TGTGCCAGCAGCCAAGATCCGGGTCGAGATGATGAAAAACTGTTTTTT,CASSQDPGRDDEKLFF
-,13,-,TRBV5-4,TRBJ1-1,TGTGCCAGCAGGGACAGCCTGAACACTGAAGCTTTCTTT,CASRDSLNTEAFF
few,12,-,TRBV5-1,TRBJ2-3,TGCGCCAGCAGCCCCTCGCCAGGTACGCAGTATTTT,CASSPSPGTQYF
once,14,-,TRBV28,TRBJ2-4,TGTGCCAGCACCCCGCGGGAAGCCTTAGACATTCAGTACTTC,CASTPREALDIQYF
-,16,TRBD2,TRBV6-5,TRBJ2-3,TGTGCCAGCAGTTACTCCACTAGCGGCACCACAGATACGCAGTATTTT,CASSYSTSGTTDTQYF
-,14,TRBD2,TRBV6-1,TRBJ2-3,TGTGCCAGCAGTCATGGGACTAGCGTAGATACGCAGTATTTT,CASSHGTSVDTQYF
once,15,TRBD1,TRBV7-9,TRBJ2-7,TGTGCCAGCAGCCAGCGGTACAGGGACAGGGACGAGCAGTACTTC,CASSQRYRDRDEQYF
-,13,TRBD1,TRBV29-1,TRBJ1-1,TGCAGCGCTACGGGACAGCTGAACACTGAAGCTTTCTTT,CSATGQLNTEAFF
once,15,-,TRBV7-9,TRBJ1-2,TGTGCCAGCAGCTCTTTTGCGACAGAAAATGATGGCTACACCTTC,CASSSFATENDGYTF
-,16,-,TRBV25-1,TRBJ2-2,TGTGCCAGCAGTGAATGGAGGACTACTTACACCGGGGAGCTGTTTTTT,CASSEWRTTYTGELFF
-,15,TRBD1,TRBV5-1,TRBJ1-3,TGCGCCAGCAGCTTGGCGACAGGGGCTGGAAACACCATATATTTT,CASSLATGAGNTIYF
-,15,-,TRBV9,TRBJ2-7,TGTGCCAGCAGCTCACCGGACAGCTTCTCCTACGAGCAGTACTTC,CASSSPDSFSYEQYF
-,14,-,TRBV7-6,TRBJ2-1,TGTGCCAGCAGCTTTAAGGACGGAGGGTATGAGCAGTTCTTC,CASSFKDGGYEQFF
-,14,TRBD2,TRBV7-9,TRBJ2-5,TGTGCCACGGGACTAGCGGGGGGGCCAGAGACCCAGTACTTC,CATGLAGGPETQYF
-,15,TRBD2,TRBV7-2,TRBJ2-7,TGTGCCAGCAGCTTAGGACTAGCGGGGGGGCAAGAGCAGTACTTC,CASSLGLAGGQEQYF
once,18,-,TRBV7-2,TRBJ2-5,TGTGCCAGCAGCCCAAGGACAGATCTAGCGGCGGGGGAAGAGACCCAGTACTTC,CASSPRTDLAAGEETQYF
-,15,TRBD2,TRBV30,TRBJ2-3,TGTGCCTGGAGTGTCGGAGCGGGGGGGCATGATACGCAGTATTTT,CAWSVGAGGHDTQYF
-,14,TRBD1,TRBV28,TRBJ1-2,TGTGCCAGCAGTTTGACAGGGCCTAACTATGGCTACACCTTC,CASSLTGPNYGYTF
-,16,TRBD1,TRBV6-1,TRBJ1-2,TGTGCCAGCAGTGAAAGGGTGGGACAGGCGGACTATGGCTACACCTTC,CASSERVGQADYGYTF